This T cell receptor (beta chain) is drawn from a study of T cell repertoires in cytomegalovirus infection. Across the study: Public signatures in TCR beta pointed to CMV infection and matching HLA type. Study-level results: What dominated the ex vivo response were HLA-C-restricted CMV-specific TCR beta clonotypes.

Each CDR3 protein is one row after TCRdb ran MiXCR on the reads. The data show approximately 490,000 distinct CDR3 sequences, with about 11% seen just once and 9.5% to 13% held by the top ten. The CDR3 runs 13 residues. In germline, CDR1 is MNHNY, CDR2 SVGAGI (reference sequence). V shed 4 bases and J 7 bases; nucleotides not matched to a gene: 4. A remark on this clonotype: Its antigen is unknown.

The receptor comes from a human donor in good health (CMV status not recorded). Some clones in this sample may be carry-over from other donors' samples. V gene TRBV6-6 combines with J gene TRBJ1-2; 9 bases map to TRBD1. Sequencing used PBMCs. CDR3 coding DNA: TGTGCCAGCAGTTCTGGGACAGGGACTGGCTACACCTTC. Translation gives CASSSGTGTGYTF.